This entry is about one TCR beta chain. This clonotype showed up many times. It has no known antigen specificity. Per-nucleotide qualities are absent, and no much larger clonotype sits a single base away. The CDR3, from cysteine to phenylalanine, totals 14 residues. CDR3 DNA only is kept here, 42 bases in frame from base 1. V is pared back by 3 bases and J by 2 bases, with 11 bases lying between the germline termini. From the germline V gene (reference sequence), CDR1 is SEHNR and CDR2 is FQNEAQ. The data were obtained in a study of T cells in Graves' hyperthyroidism and ophthalmopathy (dated by TCRdb to the late 2010s). Study-wide context: Peripheral blood was collected at initial diagnosis, before any treatment. TCR V-J signatures able to tell the groups apart were searched for in a discovery cohort of approximately 95 patients, of whom 43 had Graves' ophthalmopathy and more than 55 had stable Graves' hyperthyroidism. Prospective prediction of ophthalmopathy was tested in an independent validation cohort of 18 to 20 hyperthyroidism patients and 17 patients who later progressed to ophthalmopathy. The 100 discovery patients were divided at random into training and test sets in a 7:3 ratio. In addition, the study compared T-cell repertoires in thyroid tissue and in blood from five to seven Graves' hyperthyroidism patients. Following sampling, methimazole starting at 30 mg daily was given to hyperthyroidism patients, and high-dose intravenous methylprednisolone was given to ophthalmopathy patients. According to the paper, TCR Vbeta CDR3 sequencing was carried out on about 140 peripheral blood samples, which came from approximately 41 ophthalmopathy, some 73 hyperthyroidism and some 17 progressor patients.

The TCR beta CDR3 regions were amplified from RNA transcripts. A first-round RT-PCR of the TCR CDR3 used the HTBI primer set with the Qiagen OneStep RT-PCR kit. A second multiplex PCR round built the libraries, followed by size selection and purification. Libraries were sequenced paired-end with 100 bp reads on an Illumina HiSeq2000. Regarding the original processing steps: SOAPnuke was used to process the raw data, throwing out any read that contained adapters or uncalled bases, had a mean Phred below 15, or lacked an exact constant-primer or identifier match. COPE v1.2.5 was used to merge the high-quality paired reads, and each unique nucleotide sequence was defined as a clonotype. MiTCR v1.1 was used to align clonotypes to the IMGT TRBV, TRBD and TRBJ reference segments. The analysis included only V-J combinations with a frequency above 0.0001, which together covered more than 98% of the repertoires. The TCS score was defined as the ratio of F50 (clonal expansion) to E x V (chaos), calculated using BLOSUM62-based TCRdist between CDR3 peptides within each V-J. Welch's t-statistics and random forest reduced roughly 500 V-J features to under 15, which were used in a naive Bayes classifier (R e1071). The public reads were reanalyzed by TCRdb: fastp trimming at Q25, MiXCR alignment, in-frame beta chains only. Here each entry gathers all rows of one CDR3 protein and keeps the most common genes and DNA. These V and J calls rely on TCRdb rather than the paper's analysis. Here the sample has approximately 480,000 distinct CDR3 sequences; less than 25% occur a single time. The ten largest clones capture around 27% of the sample.

Stable Graves' hyperthyroidism was defined as no progression to ophthalmopathy during 18 months of follow-up. Hyperthyroidism patients were newly diagnosed, had a disease duration of under 2 months, and were aged 18 to 65 years. Exclusion was applied to patients with uncontrolled infections, other autoimmune diseases, pregnancy or lactation. Diagnoses were established on the basis of clinical symptoms, serum thyroxine and TRAb, thyroid ultrasound, and orbital computed tomography. PBMCs were isolated from about 10 ml of fresh peripheral blood by Ficoll-Paque density gradient centrifugation. Total RNA was extracted using Trizol reagent, and RNA quality was assessed on an Agilent 2100 Bioanalyzer. Overall results and qualifications from the work: A model built on a 13 V-J signature distinguished ophthalmopathy from stable hyperthyroidism, reaching roughly 88% sensitivity and about 81% specificity in cross-validation and 80%/75% in testing. Sample size was not statistically predetermined, and blinding of investigators to group allocation was not performed. Most expanded thyroid clonotypes (frequency above 0.001) were also detected in blood, suggesting blood repertoires may reflect thyroid immune responses. In validation, progression to ophthalmopathy was predicted by the model with nearly 71% sensitivity and about 72% specificity, a median of around 6.5 months before onset.

The chain is made from TRBV7-9 and TRBJ2-7; the D match is possibly TRBD1 or TRBD2, with 5 bases aligned in each. Sequencing was performed on blood. This TCR was sampled from a man aged 18 to 35 with Graves' hyperthyroidism. The CDR3 in this case is CASSFTGTPYEQYF. DNA sequence: TGTGCCAGCAGCTTTACCGGGACCCCCTACGAGCAGTACTTC.